Listed below are T cell receptor beta chains from one sample, sequenced in a study of blood T cells in healthy people across ages. TCRdb passed the 5' RACE reads through MiXCR, listing each CDR3 protein once. Found here are about 600,000 distinct CDR3 sequences, roughly 43% of them singletons; the top ten hold 20% to 25%. Sequenced sample: blood. The receptors stem from an elderly man in good health. Each CDR3 is given with its conserved first and last residue. Fields, in order: J gene, V gene, CDR3 protein.

J gene: TRBJ2-5
V gene: TRBV7-2
CDR3 protein: CASSPNGLAGVKTQYF

J gene: TRBJ2-1
V gene: TRBV3-1
CDR3 protein: CASSSSGTSGILGVNEQFF

J gene: TRBJ2-3
V gene: TRBV7-9
CDR3 protein: CASGLRQVLGTDTQYF

J gene: TRBJ2-1
V gene: TRBV12-3/TRBV12-4
CDR3 protein: CASSRGLAEGNEQFF

J gene: TRBJ2-7
V gene: TRBV10-3
CDR3 protein: CAISEGTSGTGEQYF

J gene: TRBJ2-1
V gene: TRBV11-1
CDR3 protein: CASSLGKLQGNEQFF

J gene: TRBJ1-5
V gene: TRBV20-1
CDR3 protein: CSARDGPSLNQPQHF

J gene: TRBJ2-1
V gene: TRBV6-1
CDR3 protein: CASSPRYSGRTYNEQFF

J gene: TRBJ2-3
V gene: TRBV20-1
CDR3 protein: CSAEGLAGAAGVRYMDTQYF

J gene: TRBJ2-1
V gene: TRBV7-2
CDR3 protein: CASSSQYEGALQFF

J gene: TRBJ1-1
V gene: TRBV9
CDR3 protein: CASSPRTPGGTEAFF

J gene: TRBJ1-6
V gene: TRBV12-3/TRBV12-4
CDR3 protein: CASGDSQSSGGSPLHF

J gene: TRBJ2-7
V gene: TRBV12-3/TRBV12-4
CDR3 protein: CASSLTEKQYF

J gene: TRBJ2-1
V gene: TRBV5-1
CDR3 protein: CASSTGDQNNKQFF

J gene: TRBJ2-3
V gene: TRBV5-6
CDR3 protein: CASSSSGRTDTQYF

J gene: TRBJ2-7
V gene: TRBV4-3
CDR3 protein: CASSQNLPYEQYF

J gene: .
V gene: TRBV6-5
CDR3 protein: CATPSGEDNEQYF

J gene: TRBJ1-2
V gene: TRBV5-1
CDR3 protein: CASSKRGDNGYTF

J gene: TRBJ1-1
V gene: TRBV28
CDR3 protein: CAIGGNTEAFF

J gene: TRBJ2-1
V gene: TRBV14
CDR3 protein: CASSQGQGRRNEQFF

J gene: .
V gene: TRBV10-1
CDR3 protein: CASSESMGKDEQYF

J gene: TRBJ2-7
V gene: TRBV27
CDR3 protein: CASSLSKYTPGEQYF

J gene: TRBJ1-6
V gene: TRBV10-3
CDR3 protein: CATSGTAAGSPLHF

J gene: TRBJ2-7
V gene: TRBV20-1
CDR3 protein: CSAPPQRNSYEQYF

J gene: TRBJ1-3
V gene: TRBV6-5
CDR3 protein: CASSSARVSSGNTIYF

J gene: TRBJ2-3
V gene: TRBV5-1
CDR3 protein: CASSLEGDLLTDTQYF

J gene: TRBJ2-3
V gene: TRBV6-5
CDR3 protein: CASSYFGGGGTRTDTQYF

J gene: TRBJ2-1
V gene: TRBV10-3
CDR3 protein: CAISEGLAGSGPFF

J gene: TRBJ2-7
V gene: TRBV7-9
CDR3 protein: CASTKSPVSEQYF

J gene: TRBJ1-1
V gene: TRBV5-5
CDR3 protein: CASSLRGAPEAFF

J gene: TRBJ2-7
V gene: TRBV6-6
CDR3 protein: CASRYSDTAYEQYF

J gene: TRBJ2-5
V gene: TRBV2
CDR3 protein: CASGPNPGGETQYF